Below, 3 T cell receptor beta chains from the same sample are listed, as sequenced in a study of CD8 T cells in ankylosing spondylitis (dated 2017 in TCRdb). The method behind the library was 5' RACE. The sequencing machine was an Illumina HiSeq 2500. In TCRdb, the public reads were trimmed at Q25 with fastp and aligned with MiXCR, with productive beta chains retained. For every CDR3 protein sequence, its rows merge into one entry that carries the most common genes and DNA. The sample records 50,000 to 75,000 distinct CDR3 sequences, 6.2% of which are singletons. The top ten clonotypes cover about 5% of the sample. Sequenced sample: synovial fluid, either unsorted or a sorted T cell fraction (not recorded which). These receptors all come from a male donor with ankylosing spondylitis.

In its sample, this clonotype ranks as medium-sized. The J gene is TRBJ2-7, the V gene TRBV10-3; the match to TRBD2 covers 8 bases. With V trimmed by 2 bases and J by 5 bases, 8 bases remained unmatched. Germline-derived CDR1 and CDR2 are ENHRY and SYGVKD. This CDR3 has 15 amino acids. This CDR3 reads CAISERGGTRDEQYF. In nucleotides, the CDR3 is TGTGCCATCAGTGAGCGGGGGGGCACGAGGGACGAGCAGTACTTC.

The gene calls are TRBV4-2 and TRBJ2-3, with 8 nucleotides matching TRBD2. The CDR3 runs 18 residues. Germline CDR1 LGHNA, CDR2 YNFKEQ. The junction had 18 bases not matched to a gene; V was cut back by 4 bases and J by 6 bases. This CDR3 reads CASSPTGLGLGPSDTQYF. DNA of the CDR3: TGTGCCAGCAGCCCCACGGGGTTGGGACTAGGACCCTCGGATACGCAGTATTTT.

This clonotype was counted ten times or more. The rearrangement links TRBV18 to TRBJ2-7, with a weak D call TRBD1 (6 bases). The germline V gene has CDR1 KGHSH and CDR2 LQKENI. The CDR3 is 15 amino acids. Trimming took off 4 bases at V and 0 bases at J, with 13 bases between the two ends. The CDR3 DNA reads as TGTGCCAGCTCACTCCGACAGGCGAGCTCCTACGAGCAGTACTTC. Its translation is CASSLRQASSYEQYF.